The next 16 T cell receptor beta chains were all read from a single sample in a study of somatic mutations in cytotoxic T cells in rheumatoid arthritis. Assay used: immunoSEQ multiplex PCR; TCRdb lists only in-frame clones, some missing. The sample holds 30,000 to 45,000 clones, approximately 80% seen once. The sequenced material came from CD8+ T cells sorted from blood. These receptors all come from a man aged 35 to 55 in good health.

This rearrangement joins TRBV9 to TRBJ2-7, with TRBD1 matching over 9 bases. J was trimmed by 6 bases and V by 2 bases; bases with no gene match: 0. This CDR3 has 12 amino acids. Germline V CDR1 and CDR2: SGDLS, YYNGEE. The CDR3 coding sequence is TGTGCCAGCAGCGTGACAGGGGGCGAGCAGTACTTC. This sequence encodes CASSVTGGEQYF.

J is TRBJ2-1 and V is TRBV27; TRBD1 is a possible D gene (6 bases). Germline assignment: CDR1 MNHEY and CDR2 SMNVEV (reference sequence). This CDR3 comprises 18 residues. Trimming removed 3 bases at V and 0 bases at J, with 18 bases between. CDR3 amino acids: CASSFLSTGIVSYNEQFF. CDR3 sequence (DNA): TGTGCCAGCAGTTTTCTATCGACAGGAATCGTCTCCTACAATGAGCAGTTCTTC.

The chain couples TRBV6-5 to TRBJ2-1; either TRBD1 or TRBD2 may fit D (7 bases each). CDR3 size: 16 residues. Germline values: CDR1 MNHEY, CDR2 SVGAGI. Trimming stripped 2 bases from V and 7 bases from J, with 18 bases between. Here the CDR3 reads CASSYRAGTVKNEQFF. The CDR3 coding sequence is TGTGCCAGCAGTTACCGAGCGGGGACAGTGAAAAATGAGCAGTTCTTC.

The chain has TRBV30 and TRBJ2-7, with D perhaps matching TRBD1 (7 bases). CDR3 size: 13 residues. Trimming pared 4 bases from V and 1 base from J, leaving 11 bases between. Germline CDR1 reads GTSNPN; CDR2 reads SVGIG (reference sequence). In DNA, the CDR3 is TGTGCCTGGACCGGGGGACAGTCCTACGAGCAGTACTTC. Translated, it gives CAWTGGQSYEQYF. The whole variable domain, remainder taken from reference TRBV30 and TRBJ2-7, is SQTIHQWPATLVQPVGSPLSLECTVEGTSNPNLYWYRQAAGRGLQLLFYSVGIGQISSEVPQNLSASRPQDRQFILSSKKLLLSDSGFYLCAWTGGQSYEQYFGPGTRLTVT.

The chain combines TRBV11-3 with TRBJ2-2, with 11 bases that match TRBD2. Germline loops: CDR1 SGHNT, CDR2 YENEEA. The CDR3 covers 18 residues. After removal of 3 bases from V and 4 bases from J, the junction contained 10 bases not matched to a gene. CDR3 loop: CASSFRLAGGQGTGELFF. CDR3 nucleotides: TGTGCCAGCAGCTTCCGGCTAGCGGGAGGACAGGGCACCGGGGAGCTGTTTTTT.

A remark on this clone: This sample also contains other DNA sequences that code for the same CDR3. The J gene is TRBJ2-7, the V gene TRBV7-6; D uncertain. The CDR3 consists of 12 residues. From germline, CDR1 is SGHVS and CDR2 FNYEAQ. V was pared by 5 bases and J by 4 bases, with 9 bases between. The CDR3 here is CASSPGGYEQYF. CDR3 sequence (DNA): TGTGCCAGCAGCCCCGGCGGTTACGAGCAGTACTTC. Supplemented by reference TRBV7-6 and TRBJ2-7, the full variable domain reads GAGVSQSPRYKVTKRGQDVALRCDPISGHVSLYWYRQALGQGPEFLTYFNYEAQQDKSGLPNDRFSAERPEGSISTLTIQRTEQRDSAMYRCASSPGGYEQYFGPGTRLTVT.

The rearrangement uses TRBV27 and TRBJ1-2; TRBD1 is a possible D gene (6 bases). Germline V CDR1 and CDR2: MNHEY, SMNVEV (reference sequence). CDR3 length equals 13 residues. Trimming pared 4 bases from V and 3 bases from J, leaving 9 bases between. The CDR3 spells CASSWGQDYGYTF. In nucleotides, the CDR3 is TGTGCCAGCAGTTGGGGGCAAGACTATGGCTACACCTTC.

This clone was counted between two and nine times. V usage is TRBV27 and J usage is TRBJ2-7, with D possibly matching TRBD1 (6 bases). The germline gives CDR1 MNHEY, CDR2 SMNVEV (reference sequence). The length of the CDR3 is 12 residues. Trimming removed 6 bases from V and 6 bases from J, with 12 bases in between. The CDR3 loop reads CASRTGPTEQYF. As DNA, the CDR3 is TGTGCCAGCAGGACAGGTCCTACCGAGCAGTACTTC.

J is TRBJ2-1 and V is TRBV27, with D maybe TRBD2 (5 bases). This CDR3 contains 15 residues. Germline lookup yields CDR1 MNHEY and CDR2 SMNVEV (reference sequence). Trimming took 4 bases from V and 8 from J, leaving 18 bases between them. The CDR3 is CASSSLLVSGDEQFF. CDR3 DNA: TGTGCCAGCAGTTCCCTCCTCGTCAGCGGAGATGAGCAGTTCTTC.

CDR3 amino acids: CASSEVAGGAYNEQFF. CDR3 nucleotide sequence: TGTGCCAGCAGTGAAGTCGCGGGAGGCGCCTACAATGAGCAGTTCTTC. This chain connects TRBV6-1 to TRBJ2-1, with 8 bases lining up with TRBD2. CDR3 length equals 16 residues. The V gene end was trimmed by 1 base and the J gene end by 2 bases; junction bases not matched to a gene: 4. Germline CDR1 and CDR2: MNHNS and SASEGT.

This clone was recorded once. The V call is TRBV28, the J call TRBJ2-3; 7 bases line up with TRBD2. V shed 3 bases, J shed 1 base, and the junction held 7 bases outside the gene matches. The CDR3 is 16 amino acids. Germline CDR1 is MDHEN and CDR2 is SYDVKM. CDR3 bases: TGTGCCAGCAGTTTCAGCGGGGACCCCGGCACAGATACGCAGTATTTT. Translating gives CASSFSGDPGTDTQYF.

The V call is TRBV7-2, the J call TRBJ2-3, with no clear D. Germline CDR1 is SGHTA and CDR2 is FQGNSA. CDR3 size: 13 residues. Trimming shortened V by 8 bases and J by 4 bases, and 13 bases separated the two germline ends. CDR3 nucleotides: TGTGCCAGCTCCTCCCCCGGAGCAGATACGCAGTATTTT. Its translation is CASSSPGADTQYF. Variable domain in full (rest from reference TRBV7-2 and TRBJ2-3): GAGVSQSPSNKVTEKGKDVELRCDPISGHTALYWYRQSLGQGLEFLIYFQGNSAPDKSGLPSDRFSAERTGGSVSTLTIQRTQQEDSAVYLCASSSPGADTQYFGPGTRLTVL.

The CDR3 spells CASSEGGRTLDEQFF. The CDR3 coding sequence is TGTGCCAGCAGTGAAGGGGGACGAACACTCGATGAGCAGTTCTTC. J is TRBJ2-1 and V is TRBV2, with D perhaps given as TRBD1 or TRBD2 (5 bases each). CDR1 is SNHLY and CDR2 is FYNNEI in the germline V gene. This CDR3 contains 15 residues. Trimming took 1 base from V and 8 from J, leaving 15 bases between them.

This chain links TRBV6-5 with TRBJ2-2; 7 bases line up with TRBD1. With V trimmed by 5 bases and J by 3 bases, 6 bases remained unmatched. Germline V gene data show CDR1 as MNHEY and CDR2 as SVGAGI. This CDR3 is built from 15 residues. CDR3 DNA sequence: TGTGCCAGCAGTAAATTTACAGGGGACACCGGGGAGCTGTTTTTT. Its translation: CASSKFTGDTGELFF.

This clone was picked up a small number of times. V gene TRBV6-1 combines with J gene TRBJ2-2, with 8 bases that match TRBD1. V trimming: 7 bases; J trimming: 5 bases; junction bases outside the gene matches: 9. Germline CDR1 MNHNS, CDR2 SASEGT. The CDR3 is 15 amino acids. The CDR3 is CASTAAGGSTGELFF. CDR3 in DNA: TGTGCCAGCACAGCGGCAGGGGGCAGTACCGGGGAGCTGTTTTTT.

The CDR3 coding sequence is TGTGCCAGTAGTATAGGGGGGGGTTCGCACGAGCAGTACTTC. Amino acids: CASSIGGGSHEQYF. The rearrangement uses TRBV19 and TRBJ2-7; 7 nucleotides line up with TRBD2. Germline V gene lookup returns CDR1 LNHDA and CDR2 SQIVND (reference sequence). This CDR3 region has 14 residues. V trimming: 1 base; J trimming: 5 bases; junction bases outside the gene matches: 5.